Listed below are T cell receptor beta chains from one sample, sequenced in a study of long-term antiretroviral therapy in people with HIV. Generated by immunoSEQ multiplex PCR, the TCRdb table keeps only in-frame clones and is missing some. This table holds roughly 33,000 clones, over 70% found once. The sequences come from unsorted PBMCs, collected 3.1 years after starting antiretroviral therapy. These receptors all come from a woman aged 50 to 60 with HIV. Each CDR3 is given with its conserved first and last residue. Each record gives: V gene, J gene, D gene, clone size, CDR3 protein, CDR3 DNA. The D gene is left open where the match is weak. Rows give clone size only sometimes, using once, few, many, or a class for an expanded clone.

v_call: TRBV29-1; j_call: TRBJ2-3; d_call: .; clone_size: .; cdr3_aa: CSVPGPTNRGVTQYF; cdr3_nt: TGCAGCGTTCCGGGACCGACAAATCGGGGAGTTACGCAGTATTTT
v_call: TRBV7-2; j_call: TRBJ2-3; d_call: TRBD2; clone_size: .; cdr3_aa: CASSLQTSGGGTQYF; cdr3_nt: TGTGCCAGCAGCTTACAGACTAGCGGGGGGGGTACGCAGTATTTT
v_call: TRBV27; j_call: TRBJ1-1; d_call: .; clone_size: once; cdr3_aa: CASSLSRWGTEAFF; cdr3_nt: TGTGCCAGCAGTTTATCGCGGTGGGGTACTGAAGCTTTCTTT
v_call: TRBV10-3; j_call: TRBJ2-1; d_call: .; clone_size: .; cdr3_aa: CAISESGTEQFF; cdr3_nt: TGTGCCATCAGTGAGTCAGGGACTGAGCAGTTCTTC
v_call: TRBV28; j_call: TRBJ2-7; d_call: TRBD1; clone_size: .; cdr3_aa: CASSYGDSVSYEQYF; cdr3_nt: TGTGCCAGCAGTTACGGGGACAGCGTCTCCTACGAGCAGTACTTC
v_call: TRBV15; j_call: TRBJ2-1; d_call: .; clone_size: .; cdr3_aa: CATRAISYNEQFF; cdr3_nt: TGTGCCACCAGGGCTATTTCCTACAATGAGCAGTTCTTC
v_call: TRBV7-9; j_call: TRBJ2-2; d_call: TRBD1; clone_size: .; cdr3_aa: CASGTGAPNTGELFF; cdr3_nt: TGTGCCAGCGGCACAGGGGCCCCGAACACCGGGGAGCTGTTTTTT
v_call: TRBV13; j_call: TRBJ2-3; d_call: .; clone_size: few; cdr3_aa: CASSAQVGLTSADTQYF; cdr3_nt: TGTGCCAGCAGCGCCCAAGTTGGGCTCACTTCCGCAGATACGCAGTATTTT
v_call: TRBV6-1; j_call: TRBJ1-5; d_call: .; clone_size: .; cdr3_aa: CASSTGLYSNQPQHF; cdr3_nt: TGTGCCAGCAGTACAGGGCTCTATAGCAATCAGCCCCAGCATTTT
v_call: TRBV27; j_call: TRBJ2-7; d_call: .; clone_size: .; cdr3_aa: CASSLGDNPYEQYF; cdr3_nt: TGTGCCAGCAGTTTAGGGGACAATCCCTACGAGCAGTACTTC
v_call: TRBV14; j_call: TRBJ1-1; d_call: .; clone_size: .; cdr3_aa: CASSLEDTEAFF; cdr3_nt: TGTGCCAGCAGCCTAGAGGACACTGAAGCTTTCTTT
v_call: TRBV9; j_call: TRBJ2-5; d_call: TRBD2; clone_size: .; cdr3_aa: CASSVASSGGREQETQYF; cdr3_nt: TGTGCCAGCAGCGTAGCGTCTAGCGGGGGCCGGGAACAAGAGACCCAGTACTTC
v_call: TRBV4-1; j_call: TRBJ2-1; d_call: .; clone_size: .; cdr3_aa: CASSLGRGGRGEQFF; cdr3_nt: TGCGCCAGCAGCCTTGGAAGGGGCGGAAGGGGTGAGCAGTTCTTC
v_call: TRBV30; j_call: TRBJ1-1; d_call: .; clone_size: .; cdr3_aa: CAWSSGQTKTEAFF; cdr3_nt: TGTGCCTGGAGTTCAGGACAGACAAAGACTGAAGCTTTCTTT
v_call: TRBV5-6; j_call: TRBJ2-5; d_call: TRBD2; clone_size: .; cdr3_aa: CASSWGTSGGPQETQYF; cdr3_nt: TGTGCCAGCAGCTGGGGGACTAGCGGGGGGCCCCAAGAGACCCAGTACTTC
v_call: TRBV5-1; j_call: TRBJ2-3; d_call: TRBD2; clone_size: .; cdr3_aa: CASSLAAGGPLTQDTQYF; cdr3_nt: TGCGCCAGCAGCTTGGCGGCGGGGGGACCTCTTACGCAAGATACGCAGTATTTT
v_call: TRBV5-5; j_call: TRBJ2-3; d_call: .; clone_size: .; cdr3_aa: CASSFMADVSTDTQYF; cdr3_nt: TGTGCCAGCAGCTTTATGGCAGACGTTAGCACAGATACGCAGTATTTT
v_call: TRBV7-9; j_call: TRBJ2-4; d_call: .; clone_size: .; cdr3_aa: CASRTGKDAKNIQYF; cdr3_nt: TGTGCCAGCCGTACCGGAAAGGATGCCAAAAACATTCAGTACTTC
v_call: TRBV6-6; j_call: TRBJ1-1; d_call: .; clone_size: .; cdr3_aa: CASSYSISREAFF; cdr3_nt: TGTGCCAGCAGTTACTCGATTTCCCGCGAAGCTTTCTTT
v_call: TRBV15; j_call: TRBJ2-3; d_call: .; clone_size: once; cdr3_aa: CAGGTGSTDTQYF; cdr3_nt: TGTGCGGGCGGGACGGGGTCCACAGATACGCAGTATTTT
v_call: TRBV19; j_call: TRBJ2-6; d_call: .; clone_size: once; cdr3_aa: CASSLPSGANVLTF; cdr3_nt: TGTGCCAGTAGTTTGCCCTCTGGGGCCAACGTCCTGACTTTC
v_call: TRBV7-8; j_call: TRBJ2-3; d_call: .; clone_size: .; cdr3_aa: CASSSLGRRTDTQYF; cdr3_nt: TGTGCCAGCAGCTCTCTGGGCAGACGCACAGATACGCAGTATTTT
v_call: TRBV7-2; j_call: TRBJ1-5; d_call: .; clone_size: .; cdr3_aa: CASSRGTSSNQPQHF; cdr3_nt: TGTGCCAGCAGTCGTGGAACCTCCAGCAATCAGCCCCAGCATTTT
v_call: TRBV5-1; j_call: TRBJ2-1; d_call: TRBD1; clone_size: .; cdr3_aa: CASSLDGTGYNEQFF; cdr3_nt: TGCGCCAGCAGCTTGGACGGGACAGGTTACAATGAGCAGTTCTTC
v_call: TRBV19; j_call: TRBJ2-5; d_call: TRBD1; clone_size: .; cdr3_aa: CASRDRGRAETQYF; cdr3_nt: TGTGCCAGTAGGGACAGGGGGCGCGCGGAGACCCAGTACTTC
v_call: TRBV7-3; j_call: TRBJ1-1; d_call: TRBD1; clone_size: .; cdr3_aa: CASSAGQGNEAFF; cdr3_nt: TGTGCCAGCAGCGCCGGACAGGGGAATGAAGCTTTCTTT
v_call: TRBV12-5; j_call: TRBJ1-3; d_call: .; clone_size: .; cdr3_aa: CASGLVASGNTIYF; cdr3_nt: TGTGCTAGTGGTTTGGTAGCCTCTGGAAACACCATATATTTT
v_call: TRBV12-2; j_call: TRBJ1-3; d_call: .; clone_size: .; cdr3_aa: CASRLCCRECSGNTIYF; cdr3_nt: TGTGCAAGTCGCTTGTGTTGCCGGGAGTGCTCTGGAAACACCATATATTTT
v_call: TRBV2; j_call: TRBJ1-2; d_call: .; clone_size: .; cdr3_aa: CASNPGQNLNYGYTF; cdr3_nt: TGTGCCAGCAACCCTGGACAGAACCTTAACTATGGCTACACCTTC
v_call: TRBV18; j_call: TRBJ1-1; d_call: .; clone_size: .; cdr3_aa: CASSPGLLGRNTEAFF; cdr3_nt: TGTGCCAGCTCACCCGGCCTTTTGGGAAGGAACACTGAAGCTTTCTTT
v_call: TRBV11-2; j_call: TRBJ2-1; d_call: .; clone_size: .; cdr3_aa: CASSLGEQFF; cdr3_nt: TGTGCCAGCAGCTTAGGTGAGCAGTTCTTC
v_call: TRBV6-6; j_call: TRBJ1-2; d_call: .; clone_size: .; cdr3_aa: CASWAGDGYTF; cdr3_nt: TGTGCCAGTTGGGCAGGGGATGGCTACACCTTC
v_call: TRBV12-5; j_call: TRBJ2-6; d_call: .; clone_size: .; cdr3_aa: CASGWTASGANVLTF; cdr3_nt: TGTGCTAGTGGTTGGACGGCGTCTGGGGCCAACGTCCTGACTTTC
v_call: TRBV7-7; j_call: TRBJ2-2; d_call: .; clone_size: .; cdr3_aa: CASRAPNTGELFF; cdr3_nt: TGTGCCAGCAGGGCACCGAACACCGGGGAGCTGTTTTTT
v_call: TRBV27; j_call: TRBJ2-7; d_call: .; clone_size: .; cdr3_aa: CASSITGSYEQYF; cdr3_nt: TGTGCCAGCAGCATAACGGGGTCCTACGAGCAGTACTTC
v_call: TRBV11-2; j_call: TRBJ2-5; d_call: TRBD2; clone_size: .; cdr3_aa: CASSLVRVGLGETQYF; cdr3_nt: TGTGCCAGCAGCTTAGTCCGGGTGGGACTAGGGGAGACCCAGTACTTC
v_call: TRBV5-6; j_call: TRBJ1-1; d_call: .; clone_size: few; cdr3_aa: CASSSRGERTEAFF; cdr3_nt: TGTGCCAGCAGCTCAAGGGGGGAACGCACTGAAGCTTTCTTT
v_call: TRBV5-1; j_call: TRBJ2-2; d_call: TRBD1; clone_size: .; cdr3_aa: CATTTGVNTGELFF; cdr3_nt: TGCGCCACCACGACAGGGGTGAACACCGGGGAGCTGTTTTTT
v_call: TRBV2; j_call: TRBJ1-5; d_call: .; clone_size: .; cdr3_aa: CASSEARQGRQPQHF; cdr3_nt: TGTGCCAGCAGTGAAGCGAGGCAGGGGCGGCAGCCCCAGCATTTT
v_call: TRBV27; j_call: TRBJ2-2; d_call: TRBD1; clone_size: .; cdr3_aa: CASSLNRGNTGELFF; cdr3_nt: TGTGCCAGCAGTTTGAACAGGGGGAACACCGGGGAGCTGTTTTTT